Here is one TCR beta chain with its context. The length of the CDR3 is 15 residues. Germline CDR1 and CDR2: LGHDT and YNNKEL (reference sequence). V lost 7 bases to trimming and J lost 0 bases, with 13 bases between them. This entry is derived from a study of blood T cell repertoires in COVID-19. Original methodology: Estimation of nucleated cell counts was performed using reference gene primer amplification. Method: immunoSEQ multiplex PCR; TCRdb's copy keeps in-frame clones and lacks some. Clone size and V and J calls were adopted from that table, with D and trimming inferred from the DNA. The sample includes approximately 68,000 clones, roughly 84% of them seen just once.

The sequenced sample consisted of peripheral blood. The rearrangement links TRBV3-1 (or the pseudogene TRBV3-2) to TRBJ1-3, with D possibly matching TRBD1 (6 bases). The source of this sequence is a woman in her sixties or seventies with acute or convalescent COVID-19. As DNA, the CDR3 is TGTGCCAGCACCGTGACAGGATTCTCTGGAAACACCATATATTTT. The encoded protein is CASTVTGFSGNTIYF.